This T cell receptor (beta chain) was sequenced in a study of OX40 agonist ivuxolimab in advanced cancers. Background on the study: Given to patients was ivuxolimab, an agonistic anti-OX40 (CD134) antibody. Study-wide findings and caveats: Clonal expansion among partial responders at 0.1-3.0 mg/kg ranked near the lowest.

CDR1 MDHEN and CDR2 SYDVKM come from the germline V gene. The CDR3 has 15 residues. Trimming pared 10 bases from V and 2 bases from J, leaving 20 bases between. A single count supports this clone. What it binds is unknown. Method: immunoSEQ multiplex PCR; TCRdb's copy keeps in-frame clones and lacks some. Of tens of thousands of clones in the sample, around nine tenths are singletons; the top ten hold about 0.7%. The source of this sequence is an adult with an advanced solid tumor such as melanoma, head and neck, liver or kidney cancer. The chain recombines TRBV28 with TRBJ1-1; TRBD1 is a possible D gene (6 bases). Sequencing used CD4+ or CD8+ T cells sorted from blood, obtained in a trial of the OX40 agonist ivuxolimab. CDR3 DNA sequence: TGTGCCATCGATCGCGAGGCACAGGGAAACACTGAAGCTTTCTTT. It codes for CAIDREAQGNTEAFF.